This T cell receptor beta chain was identified in a study of T cells after yellow fever vaccination. TCRdb independently ran MiXCR on the 5' RACE reads; one entry per CDR3 protein. This repertoire shows more than 35,000 distinct CDR3 sequences, about 6.8% found once; its top ten account for about 15%. This clonotype came up many times. This specimen was CD8+ T cells not binding an NS4B(214-222) dextramer, sorted from PBMCs, taken 45 days after the yellow fever booster vaccination. This clonotype was sampled from a man aged 25 to 40 who received the YFV17D yellow fever vaccine.

The CDR3 reads CASSEYATGTNEQFF. For the CDR3, the DNA is TGCGCCAGCAGTGAGTATGCGACAGGAACCAATGAGCAGTTCTTC. The chain links TRBV10-2 to TRBJ2-1, with a possible D match to TRBD1 (6 bases). V dropped 1 base and J dropped 6 bases, with 13 bases sitting between them. The CDR3 is 15 amino acids. The germline V gene encodes CDR1 WSHSY and CDR2 SAAADI.